A selection of T cell receptor beta chains follows, all from one sample in a study of OX40 agonist ivuxolimab in advanced cancers. The table came from immunoSEQ multiplex PCR; TCRdb's copy has only in-frame clones and leaves some out. Altogether fewer than 85,000 clones are present, about 88% being singletons, with the ten largest covering 0.65% to 0.9%. The specimen comprised CD4+ or CD8+ T cells sorted from blood, sampled in a trial of the OX40 agonist ivuxolimab. These receptors all stem from an adult with an advanced solid tumor such as melanoma, head and neck, liver or kidney cancer. CDR3s leave out the opening cysteine and the closing phenylalanine or tryptophan.

j_call v_call cdr3_aa
TRBJ2-1 TRBV5-1 ASSPTIGGNEQF
TRBJ2-3 TRBV9 ASTPGRAPDTQY
TRBJ2-7 TRBV5-1 ASSLGGDRLSSYEQY
TRBJ2-3 TRBV7-9 ASSQSPPDTQY
TRBJ2-7 TRBV23-1 ASSQSRHREENEQY
TRBJ1-2 TRBV5-1 ASSPGLNYGYT
TRBJ1-3 TRBV19 ASSMGIPSGNTIY
TRBJ1-1 TRBV19 ASSNRWGTPNTEAF
TRBJ1-1 TRBV4-1 ASSQVGTGGKNTEAF
TRBJ2-2 TRBV11-3 ASSPNTGELF
TRBJ1-2 TRBV6-6 ASSYGQVEGYT
TRBJ2-2 TRBV30 AWGRGGVGTGELF
TRBJ2-1 TRBV5-1 ASSLLAGASNEQF
TRBJ2-3 TRBV2 ASSLRKGTSVTQY
TRBJ2-7 TRBV6-1 ASRESPGTAYEQY
TRBJ1-2 TRBV5-1 ASSLGRGITYGYT
TRBJ2-5 TRBV5-4 ASSWGQNQETQY
TRBJ1-3 TRBV7-9 ASSFGTGLSGNTIY
TRBJ2-7 TRBV18 ASSRGQGESYEQY
TRBJ2-7 TRBV19 ASSLARTYEQY
TRBJ2-1 TRBV5-1 ASSLGGAGRHEQF
TRBJ2-7 TRBV19 ASSLGGRRIDEQY
TRBJ2-1 TRBV9 ASSVEPLGSYNEQF
TRBJ1-6 TRBV14 ASSPGQGSSPLH
TRBJ1-1 TRBV5-4 ASREGWDTEAF
TRBJ2-2 TRBV29-1 SALTSLNTGELF
TRBJ2-3 TRBV5-4 ASSLMDPTDTQY
TRBJ1-2 TRBV6-6 ASSHSAGGYGYT
TRBJ2-7 TRBV19 ASSTSSGNNPYEQY
TRBJ1-1 TRBV19 ASTESTGPAF
TRBJ2-2 TRBV5-5 ASSLPTNTGELF
TRBJ2-7 TRBV29-1 SVEGNYEQY
TRBJ1-1 TRBV4-3 ASSQVDSAITEAF
TRBJ1-2 TRBV7-9 ASSLAASNYGYT
TRBJ1-2 TRBV6-1 ASRLTGETGYT